Listed below are T cell receptor beta chains from one sample, sequenced in a study of early T cells in non-severe SARS-CoV-2 infection. MiXCR, run by TCRdb on the 5' RACE reads, gives a single entry per CDR3 protein. The sample has more than 25,000 distinct CDR3 sequences; about 5% are singletons. Input material: whole blood. The receptors come from an adult who was a healthcare worker with PCR-confirmed SARS-CoV-2 infection or an uninfected control (not recorded which). The CDR3 runs from the conserved cysteine through the conserved F or W. The D gene is left open where the match is weak. Clone sizes are given selectively: once, few, many, or a class where the clone is expanded.

DNA	CDR3	D	size	V	J
TGTGCCAGCAGCTTCCCTCGACTAGCGGGAGTGGGAGAGACCCAGTACTTC	CASSFPRLAGVGETQYF	TRBD2	many	TRBV5-8	TRBJ2-5
TGTGCCAGCAGTCCCCTAGGGTCTGGGGCCAACGTCCTGACTTTC	CASSPLGSGANVLTF	-	many	TRBV27	TRBJ2-6
TGTGCCAGTAGTATCCGAACAAATAGAAACACCGGGGAGCTGTTTTTT	CASSIRTNRNTGELFF	-	many	TRBV19	TRBJ2-2
TGCAGTGCTAGAGATCTTACTAGCGGGGGTTACAATGAGCAGTTCTTC	CSARDLTSGGYNEQFF	TRBD2	many	TRBV20-1	TRBJ2-1
TGTGCCTGGAGAGACACCTACGAGCAGTACTTC	CAWRDTYEQYF	-	many	TRBV30	TRBJ2-7
TGTGCCAGCAGACGGGACAGCCCCTACGAGCAGTACTTC	CASRRDSPYEQYF	TRBD1	many	TRBV28	TRBJ2-7
TGCAGCGTTGCCGAGAAACTGAACACTGAAGCTTTCTTT	CSVAEKLNTEAFF	-	many	TRBV29-1	TRBJ1-1
TGTGCCACCAGCAGAGACCCGACAGGGGACACTGAAGCTTTCTTT	CATSRDPTGDTEAFF	TRBD1	many	TRBV15	TRBJ1-1
TGTGCCAGCAGGAACAGAAGGAACACTGAAGCTTTCTTT	CASRNRRNTEAFF	-	-	TRBV12-3/TRBV12-4	TRBJ1-1
TGTGCCAGCAGTGAATATAGCGGGAGGGCCACTGAGCAGTTCTTC	CASSEYSGRATEQFF	TRBD2	many	TRBV25-1	TRBJ2-1
TGTGCCAGCAGCTTAGGGGGGACTAGCGGAAAAGAGACCCAGTACTTC	CASSLGGTSGKETQYF	TRBD2	-	TRBV7-2	TRBJ2-5
TGTGCCAGCAGTGAGCGAGAGGGACTGGGCGAGCAGTACTTC	CASSEREGLGEQYF	-	many	TRBV2	TRBJ2-7
TGTGCCAGCAGCTTCCTGAATGAGCAGTTCTTC	CASSFLNEQFF	-	-	TRBV11-2	TRBJ2-1
TGTGCCAGCAGCCCCCACGCCGGCTCCTACAATGAGCAGTTCTTC	CASSPHAGSYNEQFF	-	many	TRBV3-1	TRBJ2-1
TGCGCCAGCAGTGAGTCAAGACAGGGCCTTGGCTACACCTTC	CASSESRQGLGYTF	TRBD1	many	TRBV10-2	TRBJ1-2
TGCGCCAGCAGCTTGGGGCCATATGGGGATACGCAGTATTTT	CASSLGPYGDTQYF	-	many	TRBV5-1	TRBJ2-3
TGTGCCAGCAGGACAGGGTTGGAAAAAGCTTTCTTT	CASRTGLEKAFF	TRBD1	many	TRBV12-3/TRBV12-4	TRBJ1-1
TGCAGTGCTAGGGATAGCAATCAGCCCCAGCATTTT	CSARDSNQPQHF	-	many	TRBV20-1	TRBJ1-5
TGCAGCGCCGGCCCTCAGGGCTACGAGCAGTACTTC	CSAGPQGYEQYF	-	few	TRBV29-1	TRBJ2-7
TGCAGTGCACGCCACAGGGGCGGCAATCAGCCCCAGCATTTT	CSARHRGGNQPQHF	TRBD1	medium-sized	TRBV20-1	TRBJ1-5
TGTGCCACCTATAGCGGGGGGAACATTCAGTACTTC	CATYSGGNIQYF	TRBD2	many	TRBV28	TRBJ2-4
TGTGCCAGCAGTTACTCGTTACTAGCGGGAGGGAATGAGCAGTTCTTC	CASSYSLLAGGNEQFF	TRBD2	many	TRBV6-5	TRBJ2-1
TGTGCCAGCAGCTTGCCTGGCACAGATACGCAGTATTTT	CASSLPGTDTQYF	-	many	TRBV7-9	TRBJ2-3
TGCAGCGTCGAGGGGGGGACTGAAGCTTTCTTT	CSVEGGTEAFF	-	many	TRBV29-1	TRBJ1-1
TGTGCCAGCAGTTACCTCGGGAATACGGACGAGCAGTACTTC	CASSYLGNTDEQYF	-	many	TRBV6-2/TRBV6-3	TRBJ2-7
TGTGCCAGCATTTCTTCCGGTTACTCCTACAATGAGCAGTTCTTC	CASISSGYSYNEQFF	-	many	TRBV3-2	TRBJ2-1
TGCGCCAGCAGCTTACGATTGGGGGCGGAAGATACGCAGTATTTT	CASSLRLGAEDTQYF	-	-	TRBV5-1	TRBJ2-3
TGTGCCAGTAGTATAGGATTCAATCAGCCCCAGCATTTT	CASSIGFNQPQHF	-	many	TRBV19	TRBJ1-5
TGTGCCAGCAGCACTAGACAGGGTGATGAAAAACTGTTTTTT	CASSTRQGDEKLFF	TRBD1	many	TRBV7-2	TRBJ1-4
TGTGCCAGCAGCTTCGGACACAAATCCACAGATACGCAGTATTTT	CASSFGHKSTDTQYF	-	few	TRBV11-1	TRBJ2-3
TGTGCCACCAGCAGAGATGGTACAGGGGGCCTAGAGACCCAGTACTTC	CATSRDGTGGLETQYF	TRBD1	many	TRBV15	TRBJ2-5
TGTGCCAGCAGTGCAGACGGTGGAGGAACTGAAGCTTTCTTT	CASSADGGGTEAFF	-	many	TRBV2	TRBJ1-1
TGTGCCAGCAGTTTTCGTTCTTATGCGTCTGCAACTAATGAAAAACTGTTTTTT	CASSFRSYASATNEKLFF	-	few	TRBV27	TRBJ1-4
TGCAGCGTTGTTCGAGCCGGAGGTGAGCAGTTCTTC	CSVVRAGGEQFF	-	medium-sized	TRBV29-1	TRBJ2-1
TGTGCCAGGGGACTAGCGAGCGATGAGCAGTTCTTC	CARGLASDEQFF	TRBD2	-	TRBV2	TRBJ2-1
TGTGCCAGCAGCTTAGCTAGGGCTAGCGGGAGTGGCACCGGGGAGCTGTTTTTT	CASSLARASGSGTGELFF	TRBD2	many	TRBV7-6	TRBJ2-2
TGTGCCAGCAGTTACTACGGTCCAGGGAGTGAAGCCAAAAACATTCAGTACTTC	CASSYYGPGSEAKNIQYF	-	few	TRBV6-6	TRBJ2-4
TGTGCCAGCACCTATGGGCTAGCGGTAGGCACAGATACGCAGTATTTT	CASTYGLAVGTDTQYF	TRBD2	few	TRBV6-6	TRBJ2-3
TGCAGTGCTCTCCCGGGCCAGGGATATAGCAATCAGCCCCAGCATTTT	CSALPGQGYSNQPQHF	-	many	TRBV20-1	TRBJ1-5
TGTGCCAGCAGCTTACAGGGGGCTGAAGCTTTCTTT	CASSLQGAEAFF	TRBD1	-	TRBV7-8	TRBJ1-1
TGCGGTGCTCCCCGGAAAGCGGGAGGGCCAAATGAGCAGTTCTTC	CGAPRKAGGPNEQFF	TRBD2	few	TRBV20-1	TRBJ2-1
TGTGCCAGCAAGCCAGGACAGGGACGGGAAAAACTGTTTTTT	CASKPGQGREKLFF	TRBD1	many	TRBV12-3/TRBV12-4	TRBJ1-4
TGTGCCAGCAGCTTACGATCGCAGGGAGATACGCAGTATTTT	CASSLRSQGDTQYF	-	many	TRBV7-9	TRBJ2-3
TGTGCCACCGGGACAGGGGCAAACACCGGGGAGCTGTTTTTT	CATGTGANTGELFF	TRBD1	many	TRBV10-3	TRBJ2-2
TGCAGCGTTGTATTCGTGGAGACCCAGTACTTC	CSVVFVETQYF	-	many	TRBV29-1	TRBJ2-5
TGTGCCAGCAGCATGGGACCGGGATACGAGCAGTTCTTC	CASSMGPGYEQFF	-	-	TRBV28	TRBJ2-1
TGTGCCAGCGCGTGGCCACCGGGCACAGATACGCAGTATTTT	CASAWPPGTDTQYF	-	few	TRBV2	TRBJ2-3
TGTGCCAGCAGCAGCTCCGGCGGCTACAATGAGCAGTTCTTC	CASSSSGGYNEQFF	-	many	TRBV7-9	TRBJ2-1
TGCAGTGCTAGAGCTGCCGGACAGGTGGGGTATAATTCACCCCTCCACTTT	CSARAAGQVGYNSPLHF	TRBD1	many	TRBV20-1	TRBJ1-6